The rows below give T cell receptor beta chains drawn from one sample of a study of blood T cell repertoires in COVID-19. Libraries were prepared by immunoSEQ multiplex PCR; TCRdb keeps only in-frame clonotypes and omits some of them. Here the sample spans fewer than 200,000 clones, about 87% being singletons. The sequenced sample consisted of peripheral blood. These receptors were obtained from a man in his 60s with acute or convalescent COVID-19. The CDR3 runs from the conserved cysteine through the conserved F or W. Each record gives: clone size, V gene, D gene, J gene, CDR3 protein, CDR3 DNA. D genes are given only for firm matches. Not all rows give a size; the values are once, few, many and, for expanded clones, a class.

NA,TRBV2,TRBD1,TRBJ1-1,CASSPRTGGLGEAFF,TGTGCCAGCAGTCCCCGGACAGGGGGCCTTGGGGAAGCTTTCTTT
NA,TRBV6-2/TRBV6-3,NA,TRBJ2-7,CASSYSSRSHEQYF,TGTGCCAGCAGTTACTCATCCAGGTCCCACGAGCAGTACTTC
NA,TRBV4-1,TRBD2,TRBJ2-1,CASSQKPPGGYNEQFF,TGCGCCAGCAGCCAAAAACCCCCGGGAGGCTACAATGAGCAGTTCTTC
NA,TRBV18,NA,TRBJ2-1,CASSRESSYNEQFF,TGTGCCAGCTCACGGGAGAGCTCCTACAATGAGCAGTTCTTC
NA,TRBV7-2,TRBD2,TRBJ2-7,CASSQKGGSRYEQYF,TGTGCCAGCAGTCAGAAGGGCGGGAGTCGGTACGAGCAGTACTTC
NA,TRBV4-2,TRBD2,TRBJ2-2,CASSFTSGDTGELFF,TGTGCCAGCAGCTTCACTAGCGGAGACACCGGGGAGCTGTTTTTT
NA,TRBV25-1,NA,TRBJ2-7,CASSGASGSEQYF,TGTGCCAGCAGTGGTGCGTCGGGTAGCGAGCAGTACTTC
NA,TRBV6-5,TRBD1,TRBJ1-4,CASSYFQGAREKLFF,TGTGCCAGCAGTTACTTTCAGGGGGCTCGGGAAAAACTGTTTTTT
NA,TRBV6-2/TRBV6-3,NA,TRBJ2-2,CASSRTANTGELFF,TGTGCCAGCAGTAGGACAGCGAACACCGGGGAGCTGTTTTTT
once,TRBV7-6,TRBD2,TRBJ2-7,CASSLAGLAGYEQYF,TGTGCCAGCAGCTTAGCGGGACTAGCGGGATACGAGCAGTACTTC
NA,TRBV11-3,TRBD1,TRBJ2-3,CASSLEGQLRDTQYF,TGTGCCAGCAGCTTAGAGGGACAGCTTCGAGATACGCAGTATTTT
NA,TRBV6-5,TRBD1,TRBJ1-2,CASSYEGQGIYGYTF,TGTGCCAGCAGTTATGAAGGACAGGGGATCTATGGCTACACCTTC
NA,TRBV5-1,TRBD1,TRBJ2-2,CASSLAGGQGATGELFF,TGCGCCAGCAGCTTGGCCGGCGGACAGGGGGCCACCGGGGAGCTGTTTTTT
NA,TRBV18,TRBD1,TRBJ1-1,CASSRIWDRDANTEAFF,TGTGCCAGCTCACGTATATGGGACAGGGACGCGAACACTGAAGCTTTCTTT
NA,TRBV24-1,TRBD2,TRBJ2-3,CATSDPRLAGEQYF,TGTGCCACCAGTGACCCTCGACTAGCGGGGGAGCAGTATTTT
once,TRBV28,TRBD2,TRBJ2-2,CASSFREGHGELFF,TGTGCCAGCAGTTTCCGGGAGGGTCACGGGGAGCTGTTTTTT
NA,TRBV11-3,NA,TRBJ2-1,CASSLVLGRSYNEQFF,TGTGCCAGCAGCTTAGTTCTTGGGAGGTCCTACAATGAGCAGTTCTTC
NA,TRBV18,NA,TRBJ1-2,CASSAEIDYTF,TGTGCCAGCTCGGCGGAAATCGACTACACCTTC
NA,TRBV11-2,NA,TRBJ2-3,CASSLDFLSPYF,TGTGCCAGCAGCTTAGATTTTCTCTCCCCGTATTTT
NA,TRBV9,NA,TRBJ1-4,CASSASGQLNEKLFF,TGTGCCAGCAGCGCCTCTGGACAGTTAAATGAAAAACTGTTTTTT
NA,TRBV6-5,TRBD1,TRBJ2-1,CASRVQGAVYNEQFF,TGTGCCAGCAGGGTACAGGGGGCGGTCTACAATGAGCAGTTCTTC
few,TRBV7-8,NA,TRBJ1-2,CASSLAPGYGYTF,TGTGCCAGCAGCTTAGCTCCCGGCTATGGCTACACCTTC
NA,TRBV5-1,TRBD1,TRBJ1-6,CASSLVAGTGEGSPLHF,TGCGCCAGCAGCTTGGTAGCGGGGACAGGGGAAGGTTCACCCCTCCACTTT
NA,TRBV29-1,NA,TRBJ1-4,CSVRGADEKLFF,TGCAGCGTTCGGGGGGCGGATGAAAAACTGTTTTTT
NA,TRBV19,TRBD1,TRBJ1-2,CASSIWDRNYGYTF,TGTGCCAGTAGTATCTGGGACAGGAACTATGGCTACACCTTC
NA,TRBV4-3,TRBD2,TRBJ2-7,CASSQAKGLAGVSGYEQYF,TGCGCCAGCAGCCAAGCAAAAGGACTAGCGGGAGTAAGCGGGTACGAGCAGTACTTC
NA,TRBV18,NA,TRBJ2-4,CASSPPAGGPNIQYF,TGTGCCAGCTCACCACCAGCCGGGGGGCCGAACATTCAGTACTTC